Each of the 17 T cell receptor beta chains below was sequenced from the same sample in a study of T cell responses to AZD1222 COVID-19 vaccine. Generated by immunoSEQ multiplex PCR, the TCRdb table keeps only in-frame clones and is missing some. The table has about 42,000 clones, about 87% seen once. This specimen was peripheral blood, taken 28 days after the second AZD1222 dose. Source of these receptors: an adult who received the AZD1222 COVID-19 vaccine.

V is TRBV4-1 and J is TRBJ1-1; D is perhaps TRBD1 (5 bases). Trimming cost V 0 bases and J 0 bases, with 14 bases left between them. CDR3 length: 17 residues. Germline assignment: CDR1 MGHRA and CDR2 YSYEKL. The DNA of the CDR3 is TGCGCCAGCAGCCAAGATTTCCAAGCGGGGGTGAACACTGAAGCTTTCTTT. Its translation is CASSQDFQAGVNTEAFF.

The chain combines TRBV5-1 with TRBJ2-1; D call uncertain. Trimming removed 4 bases from V and 5 bases from J, with 13 bases in between. Germline lookup yields CDR1 SGHRS and CDR2 YFSETQ. The CDR3 consists of 14 residues. CDR3 in amino acids: CASSGEPLNNEQFF. As DNA, the CDR3 is TGCGCCAGCAGCGGAGAACCCCTAAACAATGAGCAGTTCTTC.

V usage is TRBV5-1 and J usage is TRBJ1-2, with 11 bases matching TRBD1. V lost 4 bases, J lost 4 bases, and 6 bases stayed unmatched. The germline gives CDR1 SGHRS, CDR2 YFSETQ. The CDR3 totals 15 residues. The CDR3 spells CASSPGTGGIYGYTF. DNA for the CDR3: TGCGCCAGCAGCCCCGGGACAGGGGGGATCTATGGCTACACCTTC.

V is TRBV2 and J is TRBJ1-6, with no clear D. The CDR3 is 14 amino acids. V was trimmed by 6 bases and J by 7 bases, leaving 13 bases between them. CDR1 and CDR2 from the germline V gene are SNHLY and FYNNEI. CDR3 in amino acids: CASSPGLQNSPLHF. The CDR3 nucleotides read TGTGCCAGCAGCCCCGGACTTCAGAATTCACCCCTCCACTTT. Variable domain in full (rest from reference TRBV2 and TRBJ1-6): EPEVTQTPSHQVTQMGQEVILRCVPISNHLYFYWYRQILGQKVEFLVSFYNNEISEKSEIFDDQFSVERPDGSNFTLKIRSTKLEDSAMYFCASSPGLQNSPLHFGNGTRLTVT.

V is TRBV2 and J is TRBJ2-2, with 9 nucleotides matching TRBD1. The CDR3 consists of 15 residues. Germline V lookup: CDR1 SNHLY, CDR2 FYNNEI. Germline trimming cut 8 bases from V and 4 bases from J; bases unmatched to any gene: 8. The CDR3 sequence: CASGPGQGSTGELFF. CDR3 nucleotide sequence: TGTGCCAGCGGCCCGGGACAGGGAAGCACCGGGGAGCTGTTTTTT.

In this sample, this clone turned up a few times. The CDR3 DNA reads as TGTGCCAGCAGTGACCCCCGCTCCTACAATGAGCAGTTCTTC. This codes for CASSDPRSYNEQFF. V is TRBV6-1 and J is TRBJ2-1; D is undetermined. CDR3 length: 14 residues. V was shortened by 3 bases and J by 0 bases, with 6 bases between the two germline ends. Germline CDR1 reads MNHNS; CDR2 reads SASEGT.

The chain couples TRBV15 to TRBJ2-2; D is ambiguous. The germline V gene has CDR1 LNHNV and CDR2 YYDKDF (reference sequence). This CDR3 is 13 amino acids long. V lost 5 bases to trimming and J lost 0 bases, with 4 bases between them. CDR3 sequence reads: CATSQSNTGELFF. For the CDR3, the DNA is TGTGCCACCAGCCAGTCGAACACCGGGGAGCTGTTTTTT.

CDR3 in DNA: TGCGCCAGCAGCCCCGACAATGGCAATCAGCCCCAGCATTTT. Residues: CASSPDNGNQPQHF. The chain employs TRBV5-1 and TRBJ1-5; D remains ambiguous. V was shortened by 4 bases and J by 2 bases, with 10 bases between the two germline ends. Germline V gives CDR1 SGHRS, CDR2 YFSETQ. CDR3 size: 14 residues.

The chain carries TRBV27 and TRBJ2-7, with D possibly matching TRBD2 (7 bases). The length of the CDR3 is 14 residues. Deletions cut 1 base from V and 3 bases from J, with 10 bases between. Germline V gene sequence: CDR1 MNHEY, CDR2 SMNVEV (reference sequence). Here the CDR3 DNA reads TGTGCCAGCAGTTTATGGCGGGGGCACTACGAGCAGTACTTC. It is translated as CASSLWRGHYEQYF.

Only one count was recorded for this clone. The rearrangement links TRBV4-1 to TRBJ2-1, with TRBD2 matching over 10 bases. The CDR3 is 18 amino acids. V lost 2 bases to trimming and J lost 5 bases; unmatched junction nucleotides: 12. Germline values: CDR1 MGHRA, CDR2 YSYEKL. DNA for the CDR3: TGCGCCAGCAGCCAAATTCATTTTACTAGCGGGGTTAACAATGAGCAGTTCTTC. Protein: CASSQIHFTSGVNNEQFF.

V gene TRBV6-6 combines with J gene TRBJ1-3; unclear D gene. Germline V gene sequence: CDR1 MNHNY, CDR2 SVGAGI (reference sequence). Trimming left V 0 bases short and J 16 bases short, with 10 bases between. The CDR3 covers 11 residues. In DNA, the CDR3 is TGTGCCAGCAGTTACTCATCAGGACTGTATTTT. Residues: CASSYSSGLYF.

The chain joins TRBV25-1 to TRBJ2-3; 9 nucleotides line up with TRBD1. V lost 6 bases to trimming and J lost 3 bases; unmatched junction nucleotides: 4. CDR3 length equals 14 residues. Germline V CDR1 and CDR2: MGHDK, SYGVNS. The CDR3 sequence: CASRGQGLTDTQYF. For the CDR3, the DNA is TGTGCCAGCAGGGGACAGGGTCTAACAGATACGCAGTATTTT.

The chain couples TRBV14 to TRBJ2-5; 8 nucleotides match TRBD2. Germline lookup yields CDR1 SGHDN and CDR2 FVKESK. The CDR3 sequence is 15 residues long. V trimming: 4 bases; J trimming: 1 base; junction bases outside the gene matches: 5. CDR3 sequence reads: CASSRTSGPQETQYF. DNA for the CDR3: TGTGCCAGCAGCCGCACTAGCGGTCCCCAAGAGACCCAGTACTTC.

The rearrangement links TRBV2 to TRBJ2-6; no clear D gene. V gave up 10 bases and J gave up 0 bases, with 7 bases separating them. Looked up from germline, CDR1 is SNHLY and CDR2 is FYNNEI. The CDR3 is 13 amino acids. CDR3 sequence reads: CAIQNSGANVLTF. The CDR3 region has the DNA TGTGCCATCCAGAACTCTGGGGCCAACGTCCTGACTTTC.

The chain uses TRBV11-1 and TRBJ2-1; 13 bases match TRBD2. This CDR3 is 15 amino acids long. V dropped 1 base and J dropped 10; count of bases not matched to a gene: 4. CDR1 is SGHAT and CDR2 is FQDESV in the germline V gene (reference sequence). The CDR3 nucleotides are TGTGCCAGCAGCTTAGTACTAGCGGGAGGGCGGGAGCAGTTCTTC. It specifies CASSLVLAGGREQFF.

The rearrangement joins TRBV19 to TRBJ2-1; TRBD2 matches 13 bases. This CDR3 is built from 12 residues. Germline assignment: CDR1 LNHDA and CDR2 SQIVND (reference sequence). V trimming: 10 bases; J trimming: 10 bases; junction bases outside the gene matches: 4. CDR3 amino acids: CATRTSGGEQFF. The CDR3 bases are TGTGCCACCAGGACTAGCGGGGGAGAGCAGTTCTTC.

This chain uses TRBV27 with TRBJ2-7; 8 bases line up with TRBD1. The CDR3 has 15 residues. Germline V lookup: CDR1 MNHEY, CDR2 SMNVEV (reference sequence). J gave up 3 bases and V 7 bases, and 11 bases lay outside the gene matches. CDR3 in amino acids: CASTTGQGERYEQYF. The CDR3 bases are TGTGCCAGCACTACCGGACAGGGCGAACGCTACGAGCAGTACTTC.